This T cell receptor (beta chain) was obtained from a study of blood T cell repertoires in COVID-19. As regards this clone: The same CDR3 arises from other DNA sequences in this sample as well.

The germline gives CDR1 SQVTM, CDR2 ANQGSEA. The CDR3 spans 12 residues. V gave up 7 bases and J gave up 4 bases; unmatched junction bases: 2. The protocol was immunoSEQ multiplex PCR, while the TCRdb copy is restricted to in-frame clones and leaves out a portion. The table records 180,000 or so clones, 88% of them present only once. The clonotype was recovered from a man between 18 and 29 years old with active or convalescent COVID-19. Sequencing used peripheral blood. The J gene is TRBJ1-1, the V gene TRBV29-1, with 11 nucleotides matching TRBD1. As DNA, the CDR3 is TGCAGCGCTGGGACAGGGGGCACTGAAGCTTTCTTT. Translation gives CSAGTGGTEAFF.